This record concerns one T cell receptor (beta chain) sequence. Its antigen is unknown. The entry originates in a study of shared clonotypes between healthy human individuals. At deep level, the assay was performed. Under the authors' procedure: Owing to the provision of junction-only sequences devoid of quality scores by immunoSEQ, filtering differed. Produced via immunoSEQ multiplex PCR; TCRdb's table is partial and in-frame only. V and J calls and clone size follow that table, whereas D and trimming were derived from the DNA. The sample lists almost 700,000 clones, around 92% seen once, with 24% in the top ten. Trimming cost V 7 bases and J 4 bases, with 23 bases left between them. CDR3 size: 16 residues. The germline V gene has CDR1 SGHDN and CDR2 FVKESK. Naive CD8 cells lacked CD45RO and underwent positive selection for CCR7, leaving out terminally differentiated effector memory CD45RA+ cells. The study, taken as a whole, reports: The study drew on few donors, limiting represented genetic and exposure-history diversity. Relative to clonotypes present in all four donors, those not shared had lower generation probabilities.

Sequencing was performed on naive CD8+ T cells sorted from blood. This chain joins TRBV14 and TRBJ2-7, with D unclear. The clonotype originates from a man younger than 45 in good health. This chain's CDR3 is CASMARTVPSIYEQYF. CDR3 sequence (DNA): TGTGCCAGCATGGCTCGAACGGTTCCGAGCATATACGAGCAGTACTTC.